This T cell receptor beta chain stems from a study of patients and donors after allogeneic stem cell transplantation. TCRdb re-derived calls from the RT-PCR reads in MiXCR, one entry per CDR3 protein. Among 190,000 or so distinct CDR3 sequences listed, 35% to 45% were seen once. Trimming removed 11 bases from V and 5 bases from J, with 12 bases in between. Germline lookup yields CDR1 LNHNV and CDR2 YYDKDF (reference sequence). The CDR3 covers 11 residues. The sample consisted of blood, either unsorted or a sorted T cell fraction (not recorded which). The receptor comes from a human donor who was either an allogeneic HSCT recipient or a stem cell or donor lymphocyte infusion donor (not recorded which). It is not recorded whose cells these are; they may come from a transplant donor. The chain couples TRBV15 to TRBJ1-1; D remains ambiguous. Written as DNA, the CDR3 is TGTGCCGCTAGGGAGGGAACTGAAGCTTTCTTT. Amino acid sequence: CAAREGTEAFF.